The rows below give T cell receptor beta chains drawn from one sample of a study of shared clonotypes between healthy human individuals. The protocol was immunoSEQ multiplex PCR, while the TCRdb copy is restricted to in-frame clones and leaves out a portion. In the table there are roughly 2 million clones, about 95% of which are singletons. The sample consisted of naive CD8+ T cells sorted from blood. The receptor set was obtained from a man aged 18 to 29 in good health. The CDR3 runs from the conserved cysteine through the conserved F or W. The D gene is left open where the match is weak. Clone size is shown for a subset of rows, as once, few, many or a class of expanded clone.

j_call: TRBJ1-1
clone_size: NA
v_call: TRBV7-6
cdr3_length: 16
d_call: NA
cdr3_aa: CASSPIGEGLNTEAFF
cdr3_nt: TGTGCCAGCAGCCCAATCGGGGAGGGGTTGAACACTGAAGCTTTCTTT

j_call: TRBJ2-3
clone_size: NA
v_call: TRBV30
cdr3_length: 15
d_call: TRBD1
cdr3_aa: CAWSVGTATTDTQYF
cdr3_nt: TGTGCCTGGAGTGTTGGGACAGCAACTACAGATACGCAGTATTTT

j_call: TRBJ2-2
clone_size: NA
v_call: TRBV4-1
cdr3_length: 16
d_call: TRBD2
cdr3_aa: CASSPPGGVGTGELFF
cdr3_nt: TGCGCCAGCAGCCCCCCTGGGGGGGTTGGCACCGGGGAGCTGTTTTTT

j_call: TRBJ2-2
clone_size: NA
v_call: TRBV9
cdr3_length: 15
d_call: NA
cdr3_aa: CASSLPSPTTGELFF
cdr3_nt: TGTGCCAGCAGCCTCCCATCACCGACCACCGGGGAGCTGTTTTTT

j_call: TRBJ1-2
clone_size: once
v_call: TRBV19
cdr3_length: 15
d_call: NA
cdr3_aa: CASSSMEPINYGYTF
cdr3_nt: TGTGCCAGTAGTAGCATGGAGCCTATCAACTATGGCTACACCTTC

j_call: TRBJ2-3
clone_size: once
v_call: TRBV2
cdr3_length: 15
d_call: NA
cdr3_aa: CASSEYQTSTDTQYF
cdr3_nt: TGTGCCAGCAGTGAGTACCAGACTAGCACAGATACGCAGTATTTT

j_call: TRBJ1-6
clone_size: NA
v_call: TRBV4-1
cdr3_length: 18
d_call: NA
cdr3_aa: CASSQDRSGGDKNSPLHF
cdr3_nt: TGCGCCAGCAGCCAAGATAGGTCCGGGGGGGATAAGAATTCACCCCTCCACTTT

j_call: TRBJ2-1
clone_size: NA
v_call: TRBV4-1
cdr3_length: 16
d_call: TRBD1
cdr3_aa: CASSQEGTGDYNEQFF
cdr3_nt: TGCGCCAGCAGCCAAGAGGGGACAGGGGATTACAATGAGCAGTTCTTC

j_call: TRBJ1-1
clone_size: NA
v_call: TRBV29-1
cdr3_length: 17
d_call: NA
cdr3_aa: CSVRGGGTVGLNTEAFF
cdr3_nt: TGCAGCGTCCGAGGCGGTGGCACGGTGGGACTGAACACTGAAGCTTTCTTT

j_call: TRBJ2-7
clone_size: NA
v_call: TRBV19
cdr3_length: 17
d_call: TRBD2
cdr3_aa: CASSKGLAGARSYEQYF
cdr3_nt: TGTGCCAGTAGTAAGGGACTAGCGGGAGCCCGATCCTACGAGCAGTACTTC

j_call: TRBJ2-5
clone_size: NA
v_call: TRBV2
cdr3_length: 16
d_call: NA
cdr3_aa: CASSAHAFENGETQYF
cdr3_nt: TGTGCCAGCAGTGCTCATGCTTTCGAAAACGGAGAGACCCAGTACTTC

j_call: TRBJ2-5
clone_size: NA
v_call: TRBV7-2
cdr3_length: 14
d_call: TRBD1
cdr3_aa: CASSASQGSETQYF
cdr3_nt: TGTGCCAGCAGCGCGTCACAGGGGTCCGAGACCCAGTACTTC

j_call: TRBJ2-2
clone_size: NA
v_call: TRBV11-2
cdr3_length: 16
d_call: TRBD1
cdr3_aa: CASSALPGQGSGELFF
cdr3_nt: TGTGCCAGCAGCGCACTACCGGGACAGGGGTCCGGGGAGCTGTTTTTT

j_call: TRBJ2-3
clone_size: NA
v_call: TRBV29-1
cdr3_length: 13
d_call: NA
cdr3_aa: CSVFRDSTDTQYF
cdr3_nt: TGCAGCGTTTTCCGGGATAGCACAGATACGCAGTATTTT

j_call: TRBJ1-4
clone_size: NA
v_call: TRBV29-1
cdr3_length: 13
d_call: TRBD1
cdr3_aa: CSVRTGDNEKLFF
cdr3_nt: TGCAGCGTTCGGACAGGAGATAATGAAAAACTGTTTTTT

j_call: TRBJ1-5
clone_size: once
v_call: TRBV6-5
cdr3_length: 14
d_call: NA
cdr3_aa: CASSPIGGAQPQHF
cdr3_nt: TGTGCCAGCAGTCCTATCGGGGGCGCTCAGCCCCAGCATTTT

j_call: TRBJ2-7
clone_size: NA
v_call: TRBV7-6
cdr3_length: 15
d_call: TRBD2
cdr3_aa: CASSPGGGGLGEQYF
cdr3_nt: TGTGCCAGCAGCCCGGGAGGGGGAGGGCTGGGAGAGCAGTACTTC

j_call: TRBJ1-1
clone_size: NA
v_call: TRBV15
cdr3_length: 14
d_call: NA
cdr3_aa: CATSEGGSNTEAFF
cdr3_nt: TGTGCCACCAGCGAGGGGGGTTCAAACACTGAAGCTTTCTTT

j_call: TRBJ2-7
clone_size: NA
v_call: TRBV11-2
cdr3_length: 14
d_call: NA
cdr3_aa: CASSLVGSGYEQYF
cdr3_nt: TGTGCCAGCAGCTTAGTTGGTAGCGGCTACGAGCAGTACTTC

j_call: TRBJ2-5
clone_size: NA
v_call: TRBV19
cdr3_length: 12
d_call: NA
cdr3_aa: CASSDHRETQYF
cdr3_nt: TGTGCCAGTAGTGACCATCGGGAGACCCAGTACTTC

j_call: TRBJ2-5
clone_size: NA
v_call: TRBV7-9
cdr3_length: 13
d_call: NA
cdr3_aa: CASSLGGPETQYF
cdr3_nt: TGTGCCAGCAGCTTAGGTGGTCCTGAGACCCAGTACTTC

j_call: TRBJ1-2
clone_size: NA
v_call: TRBV20-1
cdr3_length: 11
d_call: TRBD1
cdr3_aa: CSARTGEGYTF
cdr3_nt: TGCAGTGCTCGGACAGGGGAGGGCTACACCTTC